One sample yielded the 10 T cell receptor beta chains listed below, sequenced in a study of cytomegalovirus exposure and HLA in healthy donors. The PCR was carried out with 60 Vbeta primers and 13 Jbeta primers. Profiled with immunoSEQ multiplex PCR; TCRdb holds only in-frame clones, not every one. Of about 160,000 clones listed, about 85% are singletons. The material sequenced was PBMCs. The receptor set was obtained from a man younger than 30 in good health and CMV-seropositive.

This chain uses TRBV15 with TRBJ1-5; D possibly corresponds to TRBD1 (6 bases). CDR1 and CDR2 (germline): LNHNV, YYDKDF (reference sequence). The germline V and J ends were trimmed by 3 bases and 3 bases, with 15 bases remaining between them. This CDR3 region has 16 residues. CDR3 in DNA: TGTGCCACCAGCAGGGAGGGGGGGGACTACAATCAGCCCCAGCATTTT. It translates to CATSREGGDYNQPQHF. The full variable domain, completed using reference TRBV15 and TRBJ1-5, is DAMVIQNPRYQVTQFGKPVTLSCSQTLNHNVMYWYQQKSSQAPKLLFHYYDKDFNNEADTPDNFQSRRPNTSFCFLDIRSPGLGDTAMYLCATSREGGDYNQPQHFGDGTRLSIL.

The V call is TRBV5-1, the J call TRBJ2-5, with D possibly matching TRBD1 (6 bases). V was pared by 4 bases and J by 0 bases, with 10 bases between. This CDR3 comprises 14 residues. CDR1 and CDR2 from the germline V gene are SGHRS and YFSETQ. This chain's CDR3 is CASSPQGYQETQYF. CDR3 DNA: TGCGCCAGCAGCCCCCAGGGGTACCAAGAGACCCAGTACTTC.

A single count supports this clone. This chain links TRBV9 with TRBJ2-7, with 12 positions matching TRBD2. CDR3 size: 16 residues. In germline, CDR1 is SGDLS, CDR2 YYNGEE. J lost 4 bases, V lost 3 bases, and 8 bases had no gene match. The CDR3 coding sequence is TGTGCCAGCAGCGCGAGGACTAGCGGGGACTCATACGAGCAGTACTTC. Protein product: CASSARTSGDSYEQYF. Full variable domain (outside the CDR3, taken from reference TRBV9 and TRBJ2-7): DSGVTQTPKHLITATGQRVTLRCSPRSGDLSVYWYQQSLDQGLQFLIQYYNGEERAKGNILERFSAQQFPDLHSELNLSSLELGDSALYFCASSARTSGDSYEQYFGPGTRLTVT.

The gene calls are TRBV5-8 and TRBJ2-7, with D possibly matching TRBD1 (6 bases). CDR3 length: 14 residues. CDR1 and CDR2 (germline): SGHTS, YDEGEE. Trimming cost V 0 bases and J 6 bases, with 13 bases left between them. Here the CDR3 reads CASSLGQVDSEQYF. CDR3 DNA sequence: TGTGCCAGCAGCTTGGGACAGGTTGATTCCGAGCAGTACTTC.

This clone was observed a few times. The rearrangement uses TRBV27 and TRBJ1-1; the D gene is possibly TRBD1 (6 bases). V was trimmed by 3 bases and J by 1 base, leaving 12 bases between them. The CDR3 length is 15 residues. The V gene's germline CDR1 is MNHEY and CDR2 SMNVEV (reference sequence). The CDR3 DNA follows: TGTGCCAGCAGTTTGTTGGGGGCGAGGAACACTGAAGCTTTCTTT. This codes for CASSLLGARNTEAFF.

CDR3: CATTGHDYGYTF. The CDR3 DNA follows: TGTGCCACCACGGGACATGACTATGGCTACACCTTC. The chain links TRBV6-5 to TRBJ1-2; D is possibly TRBD1 (6 bases). The CDR3 is 12 amino acids. CDR1 is MNHEY, CDR2 SVGAGI, per germline. V lost 10 bases and J lost 3, with 12 bases in between.

The rearrangement links TRBV18 to TRBJ2-2; 7 positions match TRBD1. From germline, CDR1 is KGHSH and CDR2 LQKENI. The CDR3 runs 15 residues. V shed 3 bases and J 1 base; nucleotides not matched to a gene: 2. Here the CDR3 reads CASSPAGGNTGELFF. DNA for the CDR3: TGTGCCAGCTCACCGGCAGGGGGGAACACCGGGGAGCTGTTTTTT.

This sequence joins TRBV9 and TRBJ2-3, with TRBD2 identical over 13 bases. This CDR3 spans 15 amino acids. Unmatched junction bases numbered 3, after V lost 4 bases and J lost 4 bases. CDR1 and CDR2 from the germline V gene are SGDLS and YYNGEE. Here the CDR3 reads CASSLTSGGPDTQYF. For the CDR3, the DNA is TGTGCCAGCAGCCTGACTAGCGGGGGGCCAGATACGCAGTATTTT.

V is TRBV6-1 and J is TRBJ2-3; 9 positions agree with TRBD2. Germline-derived CDR1 and CDR2 are MNHNS and SASEGT. Germline trimming cut 9 bases from V and 0 bases from J; bases unmatched to any gene: 1. The CDR3 runs to 13 residues. The CDR3 here is CASSGGSTDTQYF. The CDR3 coding sequence is TGTGCCAGTAGCGGGGGTAGCACAGATACGCAGTATTTT.

V is TRBV25-1 and J is TRBJ1-1; D not resolved. The ends were cut back, 4 bases at V and 1 base at J, with 13 bases in the middle. This CDR3 has 15 amino acids. Germline values: CDR1 MGHDK, CDR2 SYGVNS. The CDR3 protein is CASSGRESWNTEAFF. CDR3 coding DNA: TGTGCCAGCAGTGGCCGGGAGTCGTGGAACACTGAAGCTTTCTTT.